Listed below are T cell receptor beta chains from one sample, sequenced in a study of radiotherapy plus CTLA-4 blockade in lung cancer. Data came from immunoSEQ multiplex PCR; TCRdb stores just in-frame clones and leaves some out. The sample includes some 12,000 clones, under 90% of them seen just once. The sequencing here drew on peripheral blood, taken from a patient treated with radiotherapy plus ipilimumab. Receptors were obtained from a human donor with non-small cell lung cancer that progressed on radiotherapy plus ipilimumab. CDR3s include the opening cysteine and the closing phenylalanine or tryptophan. Fields, in order: D gene, V gene, clone size, J gene, CDR3 DNA, CDR3 protein. D genes are given only for firm matches. Rows give clone size only sometimes, using once, few, many, or a class for an expanded clone.

D: .; V: TRBV6-1; size: .; J: TRBJ1-4; DNA: TGTGCCAGCAGCCACGGGTTCGAAAAACTGTTTTTT; CDR3: CASSHGFEKLFF
D: .; V: TRBV27; size: .; J: TRBJ2-3; DNA: TGTGCCAGCAGTTTGCGGGGCCGTAACACAGATACGCAGTATTTT; CDR3: CASSLRGRNTDTQYF
D: .; V: TRBV5-1; size: .; J: TRBJ2-1; DNA: TGCGCCAGCAGCTTGGAATTCGGCGGCAATGAGCAGTTCTTC; CDR3: CASSLEFGGNEQFF
D: TRBD1; V: TRBV18; size: medium-sized; J: TRBJ2-7; DNA: TGTGCCAGCTCACTGTTGACAGGGGGCCACGAGCAGTACTTC; CDR3: CASSLLTGGHEQYF
D: .; V: TRBV27; size: .; J: TRBJ1-4; DNA: TGTGCCAGCAGTTTATTACTGACTTCGGGCTATGAAAAACTGTTTTTT; CDR3: CASSLLLTSGYEKLFF
D: .; V: TRBV2; size: .; J: TRBJ2-3; DNA: TGTGCCAGCAGTGGGGGGGCCACAGATACGCAGTATTTT; CDR3: CASSGGATDTQYF
D: .; V: TRBV7-6; size: .; J: TRBJ1-3; DNA: TGTGCCAGCAGCCCAGGGTCTGGAAACACCATATATTTT; CDR3: CASSPGSGNTIYF
D: .; V: TRBV12-2; size: .; J: TRBJ1-6; DNA: TGTGCAAGTCGCTTATCGGCCAGCTTAAATTCACCCCTCCACTTT; CDR3: CASRLSASLNSPLHF
D: TRBD2; V: TRBV27; size: .; J: TRBJ2-1; DNA: TGTGCCATCCCACCTCCGCGGGGGGCCCACAATGAGCAGTTCTTC; CDR3: CAIPPPRGAHNEQFF
D: .; V: TRBV6-4; size: .; J: TRBJ2-1; DNA: TGTGCCAGCAGTGACTCTGGCGGAACCTACAATGAGCAGTTCTTC; CDR3: CASSDSGGTYNEQFF
D: TRBD2; V: TRBV5-1; size: .; J: TRBJ2-3; DNA: TGCGCCAGCAGGGACCTAGCGGGGGGTGCAGATACGCAGTATTTT; CDR3: CASRDLAGGADTQYF
D: TRBD1; V: TRBV19; size: .; J: TRBJ1-1; DNA: TGTGCCAGTAGTATAAGGACAGGGTACGAAGCTTTCTTT; CDR3: CASSIRTGYEAFF
D: TRBD2; V: TRBV7-2; size: once; J: TRBJ2-3; DNA: TGTGCCAGCAGCTTCACTAGCGGGGGGGGAAAAGATACGCAGTATTTT; CDR3: CASSFTSGGGKDTQYF
D: .; V: TRBV19; size: .; J: TRBJ1-5; DNA: TGTGCCAGTAGTATAATGACAAATGATCAGCCCCAGCATTTT; CDR3: CASSIMTNDQPQHF
D: .; V: TRBV11-2; size: few; J: TRBJ1-2; DNA: TGTGCCAGCAGCTTAGATTCCCTGGGGACCTCAGCCTTC; CDR3: CASSLDSLGTSAF
D: TRBD2; V: TRBV5-1; size: .; J: TRBJ2-1; DNA: TGCGCCAGCAGCTTGGTTCTAGCGGGGGGCCCGGAGCAGTTCTTC; CDR3: CASSLVLAGGPEQFF
D: .; V: TRBV6-1; size: .; J: TRBJ1-4; DNA: TGTGCCAGCAGTACAGGGTCCACTAATGAAAAACTGTTTTTT; CDR3: CASSTGSTNEKLFF
D: TRBD2; V: TRBV27; size: .; J: TRBJ2-2; DNA: TGTGCCAGCAGTCCCGGGACTAGCAACACCGGGGAGCTGTTTTTT; CDR3: CASSPGTSNTGELFF
D: .; V: TRBV6-1; size: once; J: TRBJ2-2; DNA: TGTGCCAGCAGTGAACTGGGGGGGCCTGGCGGGGAGCTGTTTTTT; CDR3: CASSELGGPGGELFF
D: TRBD2; V: TRBV6-1; size: .; J: TRBJ2-7; DNA: TGTGCCAGCAGCGGACTAGCGGGGACCGGCGAGCAGTACTTC; CDR3: CASSGLAGTGEQYF
D: .; V: TRBV5-1; size: .; J: TRBJ1-5; DNA: TGCGCCAGCAGCTTGGGATTGGATGGCAATCAGCCCCAGCATTTT; CDR3: CASSLGLDGNQPQHF
D: .; V: TRBV5-8; size: few; J: TRBJ2-1; DNA: TGTGCCAGCAGCTTGGTTCTAGGAATGTACAATGAGCAGTTCTTC; CDR3: CASSLVLGMYNEQFF
D: .; V: TRBV6-1; size: .; J: TRBJ2-5; DNA: TGTGCCAGCAGTGAAAATTTACAAGAGACCCAGTACTTC; CDR3: CASSENLQETQYF
D: TRBD1; V: TRBV7-2; size: .; J: TRBJ1-2; DNA: TGTGCCAGCAGCCCTCGGACAGGGGGAGGCTACACCTTC; CDR3: CASSPRTGGGYTF
D: TRBD1; V: TRBV2; size: few; J: TRBJ1-3; DNA: TGTGCCAGATCTGGACAGGGAGGAAACACCATATATTTT; CDR3: CARSGQGGNTIYF
D: .; V: TRBV7-9; size: few; J: TRBJ2-7; DNA: TGTGCCAGCAGCTTAGCGCAAGGGAACATCTACGAGCAGTACTTC; CDR3: CASSLAQGNIYEQYF